The clone carrying this T cell receptor (beta chain) was seen a handful of times. The antigen is unknown. The sample originates from a study of T cells in narcolepsy. Study-wide background: Donors had narcolepsy type 1 or type 2, or were healthy controls.

Germline assignment: CDR1 SGHRS and CDR2 YFSETQ. The V and J ends lost 1 base and 5 bases respectively, with 9 bases between them. This CDR3 spans 13 amino acids. Clones were read by immunoSEQ multiplex PCR, and TCRdb kept only the in-frame ones, dropping some. The repertoire holds around 31,000 clones, with 78% as singletons. Study observations and caveats: Healthy controls reportedly lacked the autoreactive clonotypes serially found in patients' blood. Comparing one patient's CSF and blood CD4+ clonotypes highlighted HCRT- and TRIB2-specific autoreactive clonotypes. In some patient and control memory CD4+ samples, autoreactive clones were absent.

The chain uses TRBV5-1 and TRBJ1-2, with D perhaps TRBD1 (5 bases). The sequencing input was CD45RA- memory CD4+ T cells from PBMCs. This TCR came from a human donor with narcolepsy. Here the CDR3 DNA reads TGCGCCAGCAGCTTGAGGGACGGTTATGGCTACACCTTC. Translating it yields CASSLRDGYGYTF.